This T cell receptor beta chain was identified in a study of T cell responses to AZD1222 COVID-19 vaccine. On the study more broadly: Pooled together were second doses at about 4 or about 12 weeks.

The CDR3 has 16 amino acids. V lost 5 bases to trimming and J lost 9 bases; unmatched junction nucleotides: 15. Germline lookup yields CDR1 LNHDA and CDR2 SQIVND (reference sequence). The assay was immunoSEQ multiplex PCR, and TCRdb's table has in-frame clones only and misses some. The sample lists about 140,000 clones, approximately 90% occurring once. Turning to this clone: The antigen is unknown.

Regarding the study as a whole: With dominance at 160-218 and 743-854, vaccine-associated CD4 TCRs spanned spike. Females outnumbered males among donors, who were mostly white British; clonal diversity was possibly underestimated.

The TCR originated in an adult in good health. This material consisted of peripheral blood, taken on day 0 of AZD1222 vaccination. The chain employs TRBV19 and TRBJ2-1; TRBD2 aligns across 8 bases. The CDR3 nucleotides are TGTGCCAGTAGTCGCCCCGGGGCGGGAGGCTTAGCTGAGCAGTTCTTC. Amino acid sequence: CASSRPGAGGLAEQFF. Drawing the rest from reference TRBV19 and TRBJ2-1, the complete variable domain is DGGITQSPKYLFRKEGQNVTLSCEQNLNHDAMYWYRQDPGQGLRLIYYSQIVNDFQKGDIAEGYSVSREKKESFPLTVTSAQKNPTAFYLCASSRPGAGGLAEQFFGPGTRLTVL.